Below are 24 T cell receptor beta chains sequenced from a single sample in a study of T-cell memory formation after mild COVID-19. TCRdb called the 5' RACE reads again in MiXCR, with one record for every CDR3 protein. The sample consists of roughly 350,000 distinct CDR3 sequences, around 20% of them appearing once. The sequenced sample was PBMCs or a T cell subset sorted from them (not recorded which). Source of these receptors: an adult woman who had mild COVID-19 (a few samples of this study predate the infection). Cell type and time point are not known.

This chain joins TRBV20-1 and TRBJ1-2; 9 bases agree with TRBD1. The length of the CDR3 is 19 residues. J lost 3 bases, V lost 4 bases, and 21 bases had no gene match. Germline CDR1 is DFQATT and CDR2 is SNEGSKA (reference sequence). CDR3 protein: CSATPPGGNRGPQHYGYTF. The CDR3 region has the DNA TGCAGTGCTACCCCCCCTGGGGGGAACAGGGGGCCCCAACACTATGGCTACACCTTC.

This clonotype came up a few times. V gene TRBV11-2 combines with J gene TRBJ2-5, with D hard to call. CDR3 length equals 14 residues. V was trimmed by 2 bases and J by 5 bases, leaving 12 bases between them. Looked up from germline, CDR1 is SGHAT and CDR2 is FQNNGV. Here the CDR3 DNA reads TGTGCCAGCAGCTTACGGGCCTGGCAGGAGACCCAGTACTTC. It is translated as CASSLRAWQETQYF. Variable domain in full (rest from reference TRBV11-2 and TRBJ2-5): EAGVAQSPRYKIIEKRQSVAFWCNPISGHATLYWYQQILGQGPKLLIQFQNNGVVDDSQLPKDRFSAERLKGVDSTLKIQPAKLEDSAVYLCASSLRAWQETQYFGPGTRLLVL.

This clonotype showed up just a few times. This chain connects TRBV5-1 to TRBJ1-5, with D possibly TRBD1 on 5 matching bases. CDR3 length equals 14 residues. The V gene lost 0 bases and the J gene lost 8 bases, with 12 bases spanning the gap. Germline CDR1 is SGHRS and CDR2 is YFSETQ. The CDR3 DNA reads TGCGCCAGCAGCTTGGGGACGATAGGGGAGCCCCAGCATTTT. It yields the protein CASSLGTIGEPQHF.

CDR3 nucleotide sequence: TGTGCCACCAGTGATCACCGGGCCGGAGGCTACGAGCAGTACTTC. Translating it yields CATSDHRAGGYEQYF. The rearrangement joins TRBV24-1 to TRBJ2-7; possibly TRBD2 for D (5 bases). Germline V CDR1 and CDR2: KGHDR, SFDVKD. With 3 bases removed from V and 3 bases from J, the gap between germline ends came to 14 bases. This CDR3 is 15 amino acids long.

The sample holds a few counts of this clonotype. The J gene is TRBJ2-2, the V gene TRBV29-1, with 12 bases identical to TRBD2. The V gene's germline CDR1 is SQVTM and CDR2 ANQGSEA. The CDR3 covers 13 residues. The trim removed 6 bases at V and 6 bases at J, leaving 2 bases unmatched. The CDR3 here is CSVWTSGAGELFF. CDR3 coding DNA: TGCAGCGTCTGGACTAGCGGGGCCGGGGAGCTGTTTTTT.

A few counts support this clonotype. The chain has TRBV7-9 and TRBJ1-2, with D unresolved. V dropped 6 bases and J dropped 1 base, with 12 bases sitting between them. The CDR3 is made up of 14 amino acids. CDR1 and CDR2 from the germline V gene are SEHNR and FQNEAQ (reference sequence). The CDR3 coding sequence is TGTGCCAGCAGTACCCTGGAGGATAACTATGGCTACACCTTC. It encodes CASSTLEDNYGYTF.

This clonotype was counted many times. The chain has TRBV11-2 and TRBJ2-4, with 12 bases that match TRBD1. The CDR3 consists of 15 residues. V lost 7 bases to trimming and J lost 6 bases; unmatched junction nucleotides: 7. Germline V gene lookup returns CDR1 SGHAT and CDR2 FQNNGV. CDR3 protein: CASNPWGQGANIQYF. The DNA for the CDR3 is TGTGCCAGCAACCCCTGGGGACAGGGGGCAAACATTCAGTACTTC.

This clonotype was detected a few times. The chain's CDR3 is CASTPFKGTYEQYF. The CDR3 nucleotides are TGTGCCAGCACCCCCTTCAAGGGAACCTACGAGCAGTACTTC. The V gene is TRBV6-1, the J gene TRBJ2-7; D is uncertain. Trimming took 7 bases from V and 2 from J, leaving 15 bases between them. CDR1 MNHNS and CDR2 SASEGT come from the germline V gene. The CDR3 extends over 14 amino acids.

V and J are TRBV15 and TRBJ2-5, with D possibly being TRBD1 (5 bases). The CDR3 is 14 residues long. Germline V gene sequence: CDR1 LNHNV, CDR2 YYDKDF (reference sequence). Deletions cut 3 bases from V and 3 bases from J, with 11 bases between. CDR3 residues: CATSSSGMKETQYF. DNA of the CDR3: TGTGCCACCAGCAGTTCAGGGATGAAAGAGACCCAGTACTTC.

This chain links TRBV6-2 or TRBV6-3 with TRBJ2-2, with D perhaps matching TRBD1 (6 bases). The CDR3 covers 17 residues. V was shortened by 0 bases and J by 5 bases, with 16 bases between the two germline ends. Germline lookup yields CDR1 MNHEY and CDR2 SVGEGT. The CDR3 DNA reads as TGTGCCAGCAGTTACTCTCTCCAGGGGCGCGCAACCGGGGAGCTGTTTTTT. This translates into CASSYSLQGRATGELFF.

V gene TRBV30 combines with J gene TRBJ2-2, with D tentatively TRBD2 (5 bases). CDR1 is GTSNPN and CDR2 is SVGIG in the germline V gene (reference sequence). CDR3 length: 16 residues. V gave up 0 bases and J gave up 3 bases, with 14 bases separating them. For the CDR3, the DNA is TGTGCCTGGAGTGTTGAGGGTTGGAGAGACACCGGGGAGCTGTTTTTT. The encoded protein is CAWSVEGWRDTGELFF.

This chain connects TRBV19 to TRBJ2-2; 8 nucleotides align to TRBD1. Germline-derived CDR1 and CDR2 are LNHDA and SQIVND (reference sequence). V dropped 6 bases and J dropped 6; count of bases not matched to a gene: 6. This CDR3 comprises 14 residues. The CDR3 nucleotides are TGTGCCAGTAGATGGACAGGGTCGGCCGGGGAGCTGTTTTTT. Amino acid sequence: CASRWTGSAGELFF.

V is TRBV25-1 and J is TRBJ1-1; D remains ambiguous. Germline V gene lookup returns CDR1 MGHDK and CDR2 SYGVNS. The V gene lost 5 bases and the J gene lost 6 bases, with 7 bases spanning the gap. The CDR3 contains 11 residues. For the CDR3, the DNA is TGTGCCAGCAGTCTTTACGCTGAAGCTTTCTTT. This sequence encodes CASSLYAEAFF. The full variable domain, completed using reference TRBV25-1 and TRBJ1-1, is EADIYQTPRYLVIGTGKKITLECSQTMGHDKMYWYQQDPGMELHLIHYSYGVNSTEKGDLSSESTVSRIRTEHFPLTLESARPSHTSQYLCASSLYAEAFFGQGTRLTVV.

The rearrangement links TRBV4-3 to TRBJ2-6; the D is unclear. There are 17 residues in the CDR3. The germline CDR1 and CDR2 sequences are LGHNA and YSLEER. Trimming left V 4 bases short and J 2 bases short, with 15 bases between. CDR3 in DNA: TGCGCCAGCAGCCCGGCGGTCCAAGCGACTGGGGCCAACGTCCTGACTTTC. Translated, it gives CASSPAVQATGANVLTF.

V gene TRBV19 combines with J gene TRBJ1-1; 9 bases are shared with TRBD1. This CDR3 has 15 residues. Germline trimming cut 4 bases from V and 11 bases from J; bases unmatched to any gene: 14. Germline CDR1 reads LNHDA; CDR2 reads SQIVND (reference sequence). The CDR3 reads CASSTGGTGKKGAFF. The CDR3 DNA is TGTGCCAGTAGTACCGGGGGGACAGGGAAAAAGGGGGCTTTCTTT.

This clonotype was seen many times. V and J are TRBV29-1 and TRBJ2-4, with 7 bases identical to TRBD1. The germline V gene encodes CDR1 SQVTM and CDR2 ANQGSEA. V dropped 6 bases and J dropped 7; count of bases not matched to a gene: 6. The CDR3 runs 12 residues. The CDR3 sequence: CSVVTGTNIQYF. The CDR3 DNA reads TGCAGCGTGGTGACAGGGACGAACATTCAGTACTTC. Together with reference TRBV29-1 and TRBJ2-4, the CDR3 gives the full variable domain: SAVISQKPSRDICQRGTSLTIQCQVDSQVTMMFWYRQQPGQSLTLIATANQGSEATYESGFVIDKFPISRPNLTFSTLTVSNMSPEDSSIYLCSVVTGTNIQYFGAGTRLSVL.

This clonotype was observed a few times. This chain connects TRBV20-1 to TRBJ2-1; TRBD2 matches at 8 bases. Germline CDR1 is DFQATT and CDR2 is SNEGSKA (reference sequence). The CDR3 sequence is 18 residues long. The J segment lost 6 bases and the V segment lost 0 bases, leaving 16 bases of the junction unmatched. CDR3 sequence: CSARDLAETSGQINEQFF. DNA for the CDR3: TGCAGTGCTAGAGATTTAGCCGAAACTAGCGGACAAATCAATGAGCAGTTCTTC.

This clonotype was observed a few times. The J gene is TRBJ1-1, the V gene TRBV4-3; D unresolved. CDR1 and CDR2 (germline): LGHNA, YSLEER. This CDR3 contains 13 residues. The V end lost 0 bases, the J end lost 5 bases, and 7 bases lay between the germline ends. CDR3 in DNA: TGCGCCAGCAGCCAAGATCGGTCAACTGAAGCTTTCTTT. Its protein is CASSQDRSTEAFF.

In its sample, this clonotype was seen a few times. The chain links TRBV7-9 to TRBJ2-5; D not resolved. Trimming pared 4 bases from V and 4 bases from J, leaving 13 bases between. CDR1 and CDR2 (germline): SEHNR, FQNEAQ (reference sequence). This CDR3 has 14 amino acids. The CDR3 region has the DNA TGTGCCAGCAGCTCTTTCTCGGTTGCAGAGACCCAGTACTTC. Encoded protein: CASSSFSVAETQYF.

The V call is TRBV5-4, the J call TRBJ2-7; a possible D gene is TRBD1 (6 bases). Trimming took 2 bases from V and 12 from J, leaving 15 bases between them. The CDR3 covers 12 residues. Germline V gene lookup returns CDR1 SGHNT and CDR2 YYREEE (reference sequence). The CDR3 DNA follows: TGTGCCAGCAGCTTCGTCCAGGGGTCTCTGTACTTC. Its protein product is CASSFVQGSLYF. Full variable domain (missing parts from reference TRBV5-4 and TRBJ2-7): ETGVTQSPTHLIKTRGQQVTLRCSSQSGHNTVSWYQQALGQGPQFIFQYYREEENGRGNFPPRFSGLQFPNYSSELNVNALELDDSALYLCASSFVQGSLYFGPGTRLTVT.

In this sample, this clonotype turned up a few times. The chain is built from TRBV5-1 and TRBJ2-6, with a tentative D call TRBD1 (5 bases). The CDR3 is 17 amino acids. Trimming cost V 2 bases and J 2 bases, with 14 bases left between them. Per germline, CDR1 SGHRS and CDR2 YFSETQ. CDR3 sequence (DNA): TGCGCCAGCAGCTTACTTCCAACAGGTGCTGGGGCCAACGTCCTGACTTTC. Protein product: CASSLLPTGAGANVLTF.

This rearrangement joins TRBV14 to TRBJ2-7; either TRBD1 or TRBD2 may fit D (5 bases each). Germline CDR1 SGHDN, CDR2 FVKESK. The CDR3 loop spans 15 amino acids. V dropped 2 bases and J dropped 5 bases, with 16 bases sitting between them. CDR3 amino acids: CASSQRRGDDNEQYF. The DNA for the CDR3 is TGTGCCAGCAGCCAACGTCGAGGGGATGACAACGAGCAGTACTTC.

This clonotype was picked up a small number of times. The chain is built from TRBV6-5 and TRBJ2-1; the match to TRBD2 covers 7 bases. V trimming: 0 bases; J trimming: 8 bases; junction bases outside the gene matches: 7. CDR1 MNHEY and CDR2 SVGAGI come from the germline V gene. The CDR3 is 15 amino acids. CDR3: CASSYSGGWSDEQFF. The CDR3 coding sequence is TGTGCCAGCAGTTACTCCGGGGGGTGGTCCGATGAGCAGTTCTTC.

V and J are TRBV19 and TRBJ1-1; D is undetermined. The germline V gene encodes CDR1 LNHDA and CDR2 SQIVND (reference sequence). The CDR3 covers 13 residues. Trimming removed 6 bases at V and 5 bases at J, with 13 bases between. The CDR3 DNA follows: TGTGCCAGTAGCCCCCTTGTGGGGACTGAAGCTTTCTTT. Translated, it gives CASSPLVGTEAFF.